This T cell receptor beta chain appears in the sequencing data of a study of regulatory T cells in long-lasting Graves disease. Study-level results: The study found TRBV28, TRBJ1-2 and TRBJ2-5 favored in persistent disease. Only peripheral blood was studied, not thyroid tissue.

In building TCR beta libraries, iRepertoire HTBI primers were used together with Arm-PCR of CDR3 regions. From the multiplex PCR reads, TCRdb called clonotypes with MiXCR, one entry per CDR3 protein. This table has about 620,000 distinct CDR3 sequences, approximately 15% appearing once. Germline trimming cut 5 bases from V and 3 bases from J; bases unmatched to any gene: 6. The length of the CDR3 is 14 residues. Germline V gene sequence: CDR1 MNHEY, CDR2 SVGEGT. Time point reported: newly diagnosed GD, antithyroid drugs for less than 3 months. There was RNA extracted from PBMCs, and the TCR library was made from it. At least ten counts were recorded for this clonotype. As yet, its antigen is unknown. These data were also reused for a study on T cells in Graves' hyperthyroidism and ophthalmopathy. That report adds: Primed by the HTBI set, a first-round RT-PCR was run on the TCR CDR3. Blood also showed most of the thyroid clonotypes that were expanded above 0.001.

The chain carries TRBV6-2 or TRBV6-3 and TRBJ2-7; 8 positions agree with TRBD1. This sample comprised peripheral blood mononuclear cells (PBMCs), obtained at new diagnosis, from a patient treated with antithyroid drugs. The source of this sequence is a woman aged 25 to 39 with Graves disease. CDR3 nucleotide sequence: TGTGCCAGCAGTCCCGGGACAGGATACTACGAGCAGTACTTC. Protein: CASSPGTGYYEQYF.